One sample yielded the 19 T cell receptor beta chains listed below, sequenced in a study of regulatory T cells in long-lasting Graves disease. With iRepertoire HTBI primers and Arm-PCR of CDR3 regions, TCR beta libraries were built. TCRdb independently ran MiXCR on the multiplex PCR reads; one entry per CDR3 protein. The sample holds 400,000 to 650,000 distinct CDR3 sequences, 15% to 20% seen once. Time point: newly diagnosed GD, antithyroid drugs for less than 3 months. RNA extracted from PBMCs served as the sequencing template. This same sample was also taken into another study, of T cells in Graves' hyperthyroidism and ophthalmopathy.

Sample: peripheral blood mononuclear cells (PBMCs), taken at new diagnosis, from a patient treated with antithyroid drugs. Receptors originate from a woman aged 35 to 59 with Graves disease.

The rearrangement joins TRBV7-9 to TRBJ1-1, with 12 bases fitting TRBD1. The junction had 13 bases not matched to a gene; V was cut back by 4 bases and J by 4 bases. This CDR3 comprises 18 residues. CDR1 is SEHNR and CDR2 is FQNEAQ in the germline V gene (reference sequence). The CDR3 coding sequence is TGTGCCAGCAGCTCGGGACAGGGGGCATTGTGGTTGGGCACTGAAGCTTTCTTT. Translated, it gives CASSSGQGALWLGTEAFF.

This clonotype showed up many times. This chain connects TRBV5-1 to TRBJ2-3; TRBD2 agrees at 9 bases. The CDR3 consists of 16 residues. CDR1 is SGHRS and CDR2 is YFSETQ in the germline V gene. J lost 0 bases, V lost 5 bases, and 7 bases had no gene match. Written as DNA, the CDR3 is TGCGCCAGCAGGGCGGGGGGGTCGAGTAGCACAGATACGCAGTATTTT. It encodes CASRAGGSSSTDTQYF. Full variable domain (remainder filled in from reference TRBV5-1 and TRBJ2-3): KAGVTQTPRYLIKTRGQQVTLSCSPISGHRSVSWYQQTPGQGLQFLFEYFSETQRNKGNFPGRFSGRQFSNSRSEMNVSTLELGDSALYLCASRAGGSSSTDTQYFGPGTRLTVL.

This clonotype showed up many times. V is TRBV5-1 and J is TRBJ2-1; D is uncertain. Germline-derived CDR1 and CDR2 are SGHRS and YFSETQ. The CDR3 loop spans 16 amino acids. V was trimmed by 0 bases and J by 6 bases, leaving 16 bases between them. CDR3 DNA: TGCGCCAGCAGCTTGGACCTAAGTATCCTCAGCAATGAGCAGTTCTTC. Amino acid sequence: CASSLDLSILSNEQFF.

This clonotype was counted many times. The CDR3 nucleotides read TGTGCCAGCAGCCAAACCAGGCTCCTGGGGTATGGCTACACCTTC. This sequence encodes CASSQTRLLGYGYTF. The chain joins TRBV11-2 to TRBJ1-2; D unresolved. The CDR3 has 15 residues. The V end was cut by 5 bases, the J end by 5 bases, with 18 bases between. Germline V gene data show CDR1 as SGHAT and CDR2 as FQNNGV.

There are many counts of this clonotype. The chain uses TRBV7-2 and TRBJ1-5; a possible D gene is TRBD1 (6 bases). Germline CDR1 is SGHTA and CDR2 is FQGNSA. Trimming cost V 5 bases and J 8 bases, with 19 bases left between them. The length of the CDR3 is 15 residues. The CDR3 loop is CASSAQTGAREPQHF. The CDR3 coding sequence is TGTGCCAGCAGCGCACAGACAGGTGCTAGGGAGCCCCAGCATTTT. Using reference TRBV7-2 and TRBJ1-5 for the parts outside the CDR3, the full variable domain is GAGVSQSPSNKVTEKGKDVELRCDPISGHTALYWYRQSLGQGLEFLIYFQGNSAPDKSGLPSDRFSAERTGGSVSTLTIQRTQQEDSAVYLCASSAQTGAREPQHFGDGTRLSIL.

This clonotype has a single count. The CDR3 sequence: CASRPTSSGNTIYF. CDR3 coding DNA: TGTGCCAGCAGGCCTACCTCCTCTGGAAACACCATATATTTT. The chain carries TRBV11-2 and TRBJ1-3, with D hard to call. This CDR3 region has 14 residues. Deletions cut 6 bases from V and 0 bases from J, with 9 bases between. In germline, CDR1 is SGHAT, CDR2 FQNNGV.

In its sample, this clonotype was seen many times. V gene TRBV27 combines with J gene TRBJ1-5, with unresolved D. In germline, CDR1 is MNHEY, CDR2 SMNVEV (reference sequence). The CDR3 covers 13 residues. The ends were cut back, 7 bases at V and 7 bases at J, with 14 bases in the middle. This CDR3 reads CASTNSPGQPQHF. CDR3 sequence (DNA): TGTGCCAGCACCAACAGTCCCGGGCAGCCCCAGCATTTT.

Written as DNA, the CDR3 is TGTGCCAGCTCACCTTATCCGGCAGGGGGTAGCAATCAGCCCCAGCATTTT. Translation gives CASSPYPAGGSNQPQHF. V usage is TRBV18 and J usage is TRBJ1-5, with 7 bases fitting TRBD1. Germline values: CDR1 KGHSH, CDR2 LQKENI. This CDR3 comprises 17 residues. J gave up 0 bases and V 3 bases, and 8 bases lay outside the gene matches.

Many counts were recorded for this clonotype. This chain joins TRBV11-3 and TRBJ1-1; tentative D call: TRBD1 (5 bases). This CDR3 has 17 residues. Deletions cut 4 bases from V and 0 bases from J, with 18 bases between. CDR1 SGHNT and CDR2 YENEEA come from the germline V gene. The CDR3, as DNA: TGTGCCAGCAGCTCGGCAGGGATAGGGCTCATGAACACTGAAGCTTTCTTT. Its protein is CASSSAGIGLMNTEAFF.

The sample holds a few counts of this clonotype. The V gene is TRBV3-1, the J gene TRBJ2-2; D is perhaps TRBD2 (5 bases). The germline gives CDR1 LGHDT, CDR2 YNNKEL (reference sequence). V was cut by 4 bases and J by 4 bases, with 10 bases left in between. This CDR3 has 14 residues. In DNA form, the CDR3 reads TGTGCCAGCAGCCGAGTCGAGGGCACCGGGGAGCTGTTTTTT. This gives the protein CASSRVEGTGELFF.

At least ten counts were recorded for this clonotype. V gene TRBV6-1 combines with J gene TRBJ2-1; 10 positions agree with TRBD2. J lost 9 bases, V lost 6 bases, and 11 bases had no gene match. The CDR3 loop spans 15 amino acids. Germline assignment: CDR1 MNHNS and CDR2 SASEGT. This CDR3 reads CASRGSGGAGFEQFF. In nucleotides, the CDR3 is TGTGCCAGCAGGGGGAGCGGGGGGGCCGGTTTTGAGCAGTTCTTC.

The genes are TRBV12-5 and TRBJ2-2; 7 bases fit TRBD1. Germline V lookup: CDR1 LGHNT, CDR2 FRNRAP. The junction had 5 bases not matched to a gene; V was cut back by 5 bases and J by 5 bases. CDR3 length equals 14 residues. The CDR3 spells CASGRTGRTGELFF. In DNA form, the CDR3 reads TGTGCTAGTGGTCGGACAGGCAGGACCGGGGAGCTGTTTTTT.

The chain joins TRBV14 to TRBJ1-5, with D possibly matching TRBD1 (6 bases). The CDR3 loop spans 15 amino acids. Germline V gene lookup returns CDR1 SGHDN and CDR2 FVKESK. Trimming stripped 1 base from V and 6 bases from J, with 13 bases between. In DNA form, the CDR3 reads TGTGCCAGCAGCCAAGGGGGGCCGAAGGGTCAGCCCCAGCATTTT. Translated: CASSQGGPKGQPQHF.

This clonotype was detected a few times. The chain recombines TRBV10-3 with TRBJ1-1; D remains unclear. Trimming shortened V by 0 bases and J by 6 bases, and 11 bases separated the two germline ends. The germline gives CDR1 ENHRY, CDR2 SYGVKD. This CDR3 spans 14 amino acids. CDR3 DNA sequence: TGTGCCATCAGTGAGTCGGGGAGGGAGGCTGAAGCTTTCTTT. It codes for CAISESGREAEAFF.

In this sample, this clonotype turned up many times. The CDR3 reads CASSGEGAINEKLFF. In DNA form, the CDR3 reads TGTGCCAGCAGCGGGGAAGGGGCGATTAATGAAAAACTGTTTTTT. The chain joins TRBV2 to TRBJ1-4, with D tentatively TRBD1 (5 bases). Between the trimmed V and J ends, which lost 6 bases and 4 bases, there was a span of 15 bases. CDR1 is SNHLY, CDR2 FYNNEI, per germline. The CDR3 covers 15 residues.

This rearrangement joins TRBV6-1 to TRBJ1-2; D is undetermined. From germline, CDR1 is MNHNS and CDR2 SASEGT. The length of the CDR3 is 15 residues. V was trimmed by 2 bases and J by 5 bases, leaving 15 bases between them. Here the CDR3 DNA reads TGTGCCAGCAGTGAACTGGGCAGCCTTTCTTATGGCTACACCTTC. Amino acid sequence: CASSELGSLSYGYTF.

The chain combines TRBV2 with TRBJ1-6; D is uncertain. Trimming shortened V by 3 bases and J by 9 bases, and 9 bases separated the two germline ends. The germline gives CDR1 SNHLY, CDR2 FYNNEI. This CDR3 has 13 residues. The CDR3 nucleotides are TGTGCCAGCAGTGATGAGAAGGGTTCACCCCTCCACTTT. Translated: CASSDEKGSPLHF. The full variable domain, its missing parts supplied by reference TRBV2 and TRBJ1-6, is EPEVTQTPSHQVTQMGQEVILRCVPISNHLYFYWYRQILGQKVEFLVSFYNNEISEKSEIFDDQFSVERPDGSNFTLKIRSTKLEDSAMYFCASSDEKGSPLHFGNGTRLTVT.

This clonotype was counted a single time. The rearrangement links TRBV28 to TRBJ2-3, with 7 bases fitting TRBD1. Germline-derived CDR1 and CDR2 are MDHEN and SYDVKM. The CDR3 covers 16 residues. The V gene end was trimmed by 6 bases and the J gene end by 3 bases; junction bases not matched to a gene: 12. This CDR3 reads CASRPPGQIETDTQYF. CDR3 bases: TGTGCCAGCAGACCTCCGGGACAGATCGAGACAGATACGCAGTATTTT.

This clonotype was counted many times. The genes are TRBV2 and TRBJ2-7; D is ambiguous. CDR3 length: 12 amino acids. V was clipped by 9 bases and J by 6 bases, with 15 bases between them. CDR1 SNHLY and CDR2 FYNNEI come from the germline V gene. This CDR3 reads CASPGSQREQYF. The CDR3 DNA sequence: TGTGCCAGTCCGGGCAGCCAACGCGAGCAGTACTTC.